This TCR beta chain was sequenced during a study of spatial heterogeneity in lung cancer. The length of the CDR3 is 14 residues. Trimming took off 4 bases at V and 11 bases at J, with 18 bases between the two ends. Germline CDR1 is MNHEY and CDR2 is SVGAGI. Indicated time point: blood at routine non-recurrence follow-up after resection. This clonotype was detected a few times. TCRdb reprocessed the 5' RACE reads with MiXCR, giving one entry per CDR3 protein. The profile covers tens of thousands of distinct CDR3 sequences, with 19% appearing a single time and 21% taken by the ten largest. The origin of this receptor is a male donor with early-stage non-small cell lung cancer. V is TRBV6-5 and J is TRBJ1-5; D gene uncertain. Here the sequenced sample was PBMCs, taken at follow-up. This chain's CDR3 is CASSFSGPGNAQHF. The CDR3 DNA follows: TGTGCCAGCAGTTTTTCCGGGCCTGGGAACGCCCAGCATTTT.